This T cell receptor beta chain derives from a study of blood T cell repertoires in COVID-19. Looking at the study overall: Sources were T cells, B-cell-depleted T cells, or PBMCs; the material itself was cDNA or gDNA.

Original methodology: Amplification of reference gene primers provided the estimated nucleated cell counts. Profiling relied on immunoSEQ multiplex PCR, and the TCRdb table lists in-frame clones only, not all of them. D and trimming were read from the DNA, whereas the V and J calls and clone size are those reported in that table. The sample lists roughly 330,000 clones, approximately 90% occurring once. Trimming took 6 bases from V and 4 from J; bases not matched to a gene: 11. The CDR3 is made up of 15 amino acids. Per germline, CDR1 MNHEY and CDR2 SVGAGI. Sequenced material: peripheral blood. The chain recombines TRBV6-5 with TRBJ1-1; the match to TRBD1 covers 7 bases. The TCR was taken from a man in his thirties or forties with COVID-19, enrolled during active disease. The CDR3: CASRSRQGRGTEAFF. The CDR3 bases are TGTGCCAGCAGGAGCCGACAGGGAAGGGGCACTGAAGCTTTCTTT.